This TCR beta chain derives from a study of early T cells in non-severe SARS-CoV-2 infection. General study findings and limits: Lookups in VDJdb leaned toward anti-spike CD8 responses and missed private and CD4 specificities.

Attachment of unique molecular identifiers was made to individual cDNA molecules. TCRdb reanalysed the 5' RACE reads using MiXCR and keeps one entry per CDR3 protein. The table lists under 45,000 distinct CDR3 sequences, roughly 5% of them singletons, with under 7% in the top ten. CDR1 and CDR2 from the germline V gene are MNHEY and SMNVEV (reference sequence). With 3 bases removed from V and 5 bases from J, the gap between germline ends came to 12 bases. This CDR3 has 14 residues. This clonotype came up many times. Its cognate antigen is unknown. This specimen was whole blood, taken at baseline. This chain links TRBV27 with TRBJ2-3; maybe TRBD1 (5 bases). The receptor was derived from an adult who was a healthcare worker with PCR-confirmed SARS-CoV-2 infection or an uninfected control (not recorded which). The CDR3 reads CASSFAGLGDTQYF. CDR3 DNA sequence: TGTGCCAGCAGTTTCGCAGGGCTGGGAGATACGCAGTATTTT.